Below are 18 T cell receptor beta chains sequenced from a single sample in a study of PD-L1 blockade in urothelial cancer. Method: immunoSEQ multiplex PCR; TCRdb's copy keeps in-frame clones and lacks some. The data contain tens of thousands of clones, around 88% of them singletons. The source was PBMCs, collected around atezolizumab (anti-PD-L1) treatment. The origin of the receptors is a man aged 60 to 69 with urothelial cancer.

This clone has more than one count but fewer than ten. The chain uses TRBV9 and TRBJ2-3, with TRBD2 matching over 7 bases. CDR3 size: 16 residues. Germline lookup yields CDR1 SGDLS and CDR2 YYNGEE. Trimming cost V 4 bases and J 3 bases; bases outside gene matches: 11. Here the CDR3 reads CASSPYLSGATDTQYF. Here the CDR3 DNA reads TGTGCCAGCAGCCCTTACCTAAGCGGGGCGACAGATACGCAGTATTTT.

This clone was detected once. The J gene is TRBJ2-2, the V gene TRBV7-6, with D possibly TRBD2 on 7 matching bases. Between the trimmed V and J ends, which lost 6 bases and 5 bases, there was a span of 22 bases. The CDR3 has 17 residues. CDR1 and CDR2 (germline): SGHVS, FNYEAQ. CDR3: CASRTGAAGAPTGELFF. The CDR3 nucleotides are TGTGCCAGCAGAACCGGGGCGGCGGGGGCGCCTACCGGGGAGCTGTTTTTT. Variable domain in full (rest from reference TRBV7-6 and TRBJ2-2): GAGVSQSPRYKVTKRGQDVALRCDPISGHVSLYWYRQALGQGPEFLTYFNYEAQQDKSGLPNDRFSAERPEGSISTLTIQRTEQRDSAMYRCASRTGAAGAPTGELFFGEGSRLTVL.

Only one count was recorded for this clone. This sequence joins TRBV30 and TRBJ1-4, with TRBD1 as a possible D gene (5 bases). CDR1 GTSNPN and CDR2 SVGIG come from the germline V gene (reference sequence). The V end was cut by 0 bases, the J end by 8 bases, with 19 bases between. The CDR3 is 16 amino acids. CDR3 residues: CAWSVMALAGGEKLFF. Written as DNA, the CDR3 is TGTGCCTGGAGTGTAATGGCCCTAGCCGGGGGAGAAAAACTGTTTTTT.

The rearrangement joins TRBV11-3 to TRBJ1-1; the D gene is possibly TRBD1 (5 bases). V was pared by 6 bases and J by 5 bases, with 7 bases between. The CDR3 is 11 amino acids. Germline loops: CDR1 SGHNT, CDR2 YENEEA. The CDR3 DNA reads TGTGCCAGCAGAAGGGGTACTGAAGCTTTCTTT. This encodes CASRRGTEAFF.

V gene TRBV6-1 combines with J gene TRBJ2-6; 7 nucleotides line up with TRBD1. CDR1 MNHNS and CDR2 SASEGT come from the germline V gene. This CDR3 region has 17 residues. J was trimmed by 2 bases and V by 4 bases; bases with no gene match: 8. CDR3 in amino acids: CASSAGTARPGANVLTF. CDR3 in DNA: TGTGCCAGCAGTGCCGGGACAGCACGACCTGGGGCCAACGTCCTGACTTTC.

The chain joins TRBV7-9 to TRBJ2-1; weak D call: TRBD1 (6 bases). The germline V gene has CDR1 SEHNR and CDR2 FQNEAQ (reference sequence). The V gene lost 4 bases and the J gene lost 0 bases, with 16 bases spanning the gap. CDR3 length equals 17 residues. The CDR3 nucleotides are TGTGCCAGCAGCTCTCCGCAGGGGCTGGGCTCCTACAATGAGCAGTTCTTC. The encoded protein is CASSSPQGLGSYNEQFF.

This chain connects TRBV27 to TRBJ1-4, with unresolved D. There are 15 residues in the CDR3. CDR1 is MNHEY, CDR2 SMNVEV, per germline (reference sequence). V shed 1 base and J shed 7 bases, with 13 bases lying between them. The CDR3 reads CASSLFARNVEKLFF. CDR3 DNA: TGTGCCAGCAGTTTATTTGCCAGGAATGTTGAAAAACTGTTTTTT.

V usage is TRBV7-3 and J usage is TRBJ2-7, with no clear D. Germline loops: CDR1 SGHTA, CDR2 FQGTGA. V lost 3 bases, J lost 3 bases, and 6 bases lay in between. The length of the CDR3 is 12 residues. This chain's CDR3 is CASSLPGYEQYF. CDR3 bases: TGTGCCAGCAGCTTGCCGGGCTACGAGCAGTACTTC.

This clone was seen a few times. V usage is TRBV19 and J usage is TRBJ2-1; no reliable D call. The CDR3 is 15 amino acids. V lost 1 base, J lost 6 bases, and 13 bases lay in between. The germline CDR1 and CDR2 sequences are LNHDA and SQIVND (reference sequence). DNA of the CDR3: TGTGCCAGTAGTATAGTGGCTGACTTCGGCAATGAGCAGTTCTTC. This codes for CASSIVADFGNEQFF.

V usage is TRBV6-1 and J usage is TRBJ1-3, with a possible D match to TRBD1 (6 bases). Germline CDR1 is MNHNS and CDR2 is SASEGT. Trimming took 6 bases from V and 1 from J, leaving 10 bases between them. CDR3 length: 14 amino acids. CDR3 coding DNA: TGTGCCAGCAGCGAACAGGGTTCTGGAAACACCATATATTTT. This gives the protein CASSEQGSGNTIYF.

The chain carries TRBV9 and TRBJ2-1; D unclear. Germline values: CDR1 SGDLS, CDR2 YYNGEE. The CDR3 loop spans 15 amino acids. V lost 4 bases and J 3 bases, leaving 14 bases between the germline ends. CDR3 in amino acids: CASSLLDRYYNEQFF. For the CDR3, the DNA is TGTGCCAGCAGCCTCCTTGATCGGTACTACAATGAGCAGTTCTTC. The complete variable domain, with remaining parts taken from reference TRBV9 and TRBJ2-1, reads DSGVTQTPKHLITATGQRVTLRCSPRSGDLSVYWYQQSLDQGLQFLIQYYNGEERAKGNILERFSAQQFPDLHSELNLSSLELGDSALYFCASSLLDRYYNEQFFGPGTRLTVL.

CDR3 bases: TGTGCCAGTAGTTTAAGGGGACAGGGCGTGGACACAGATACGCAGTATTTT. This translates into CASSLRGQGVDTDTQYF. The rearrangement links TRBV19 to TRBJ2-3; 9 positions agree with TRBD1. The CDR3 consists of 17 residues. Per the germline V gene, CDR1 is LNHDA and CDR2 is SQIVND (reference sequence). Trimming took 5 bases from V and 2 from J; bases not matched to a gene: 11.

The table lists this clone with a count of one. The V and J genes are TRBV5-1 and TRBJ1-1; D gene unclear. The CDR3 extends over 14 amino acids. The V and J ends lost 4 bases and 2 bases respectively, with 12 bases between them. Germline assignment: CDR1 SGHRS and CDR2 YFSETQ. CDR3 in amino acids: CASSQYEGNTEAFF. The DNA of the CDR3 is TGCGCCAGCAGCCAGTATGAGGGTAACACTGAAGCTTTCTTT. Using reference TRBV5-1 and TRBJ1-1 for the parts outside the CDR3, the full variable domain is KAGVTQTPRYLIKTRGQQVTLSCSPISGHRSVSWYQQTPGQGLQFLFEYFSETQRNKGNFPGRFSGRQFSNSRSEMNVSTLELGDSALYLCASSQYEGNTEAFFGQGTRLTVV.

The gene calls are TRBV7-6 and TRBJ1-2, with 7 bases aligning to TRBD1. The CDR3 is 14 amino acids. Germline V CDR1 and CDR2: SGHVS, FNYEAQ. Trimming cost V 1 base and J 6 bases; bases outside gene matches: 5. CDR3: CASSLDNRGNGYTF. In nucleotides, the CDR3 is TGTGCCAGCAGCTTAGATAACAGGGGAAATGGCTACACCTTC.

The V gene is TRBV21-1, the J gene TRBJ1-5. TRBV21-1 is annotated as a pseudogene. The CDR3 is 19 amino acids. The CDR3 loop reads CAGSKGHGGRRGYNQPQHF. DNA of the CDR3: TGTGCCGGCAGCAAAGGTCACGGGGGACGCCGCGGATACAATCAGCCCCAGCATTTT.

This clone has a single count. The chain uses TRBV19 and TRBJ2-7; 10 positions agree with TRBD2. This CDR3 comprises 15 residues. The germline gives CDR1 LNHDA, CDR2 SQIVND (reference sequence). V dropped 5 bases and J dropped 5; count of bases not matched to a gene: 9. CDR3 region: CASSPGLARGHEQYF. CDR3 coding DNA: TGTGCCAGTAGTCCGGGACTAGCGAGGGGTCACGAGCAGTACTTC.

V is TRBV11-2 and J is TRBJ2-3, with D tentatively TRBD2 (6 bases). This CDR3 is 14 amino acids long. Trimming shortened V by 5 bases and J by 4 bases, and 13 bases separated the two germline ends. Per germline, CDR1 SGHAT and CDR2 FQNNGV. The CDR3 is CASSAHRGADTQYF. Here the CDR3 DNA reads TGTGCCAGCAGCGCCCACCGCGGGGCAGATACGCAGTATTTT.

J is TRBJ2-5 and V is TRBV4-3; 8 bases agree with TRBD1. The length of the CDR3 is 17 residues. Germline-derived CDR1 and CDR2 are LGHNA and YSLEER. The trim removed 3 bases at V and 1 base at J, leaving 10 bases unmatched. In DNA form, the CDR3 reads TGCGCCAGCAGCCAGGAATCGGCAGGGGGCAGCCAAGAGACCCAGTACTTC. Translated: CASSQESAGGSQETQYF.